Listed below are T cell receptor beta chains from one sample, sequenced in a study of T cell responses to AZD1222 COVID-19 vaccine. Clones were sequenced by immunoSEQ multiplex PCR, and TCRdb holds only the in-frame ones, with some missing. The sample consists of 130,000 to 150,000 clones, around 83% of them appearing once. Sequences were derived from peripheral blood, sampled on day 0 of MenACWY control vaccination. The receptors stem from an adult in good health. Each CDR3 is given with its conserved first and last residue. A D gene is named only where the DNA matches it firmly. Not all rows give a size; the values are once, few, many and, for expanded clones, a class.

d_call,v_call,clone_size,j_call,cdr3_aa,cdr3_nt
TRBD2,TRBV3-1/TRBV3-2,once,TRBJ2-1,CASSQQTSGAPWYEQFF,TGTGCCAGCAGCCAACAGACTAGCGGGGCCCCTTGGTATGAGCAGTTCTTC
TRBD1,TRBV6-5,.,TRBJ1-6,CASSYLQGASPLHF,TGTGCCAGCAGTTACTTACAGGGGGCCTCACCCCTCCACTTT
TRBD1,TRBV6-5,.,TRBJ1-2,CASSYSLGTGPYGYTF,TGTGCCAGCAGTTACTCCTTAGGGACAGGCCCCTATGGCTACACCTTC
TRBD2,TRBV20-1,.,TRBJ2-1,CSASSLAGRSSYNEQFF,TGCAGTGCTAGTAGTCTAGCGGGGCGTAGCTCCTACAATGAGCAGTTCTTC
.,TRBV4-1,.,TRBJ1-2,CASSQSQGGTNYGYTF,TGCGCCAGCAGCCAATCTCAAGGGGGGACCAACTATGGCTACACCTTC
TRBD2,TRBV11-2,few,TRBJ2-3,CASSLSGGRLAQYF,TGTGCCAGCAGCTTATCGGGGGGGAGATTGGCGCAGTATTTT
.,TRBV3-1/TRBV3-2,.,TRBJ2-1,CASSQEGPPLF,TGTGCCAGCAGCCAAGAGGGACCTCCCCTCTTC
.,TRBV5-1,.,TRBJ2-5,CASSLARQGGETQYF,TGCGCCAGCAGCTTGGCCCGGCAGGGGGGGGAGACCCAGTACTTC
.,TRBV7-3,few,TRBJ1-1,CASSPGQNTEAFF,TGTGCCAGCAGCCCAGGGCAAAACACTGAAGCTTTCTTT
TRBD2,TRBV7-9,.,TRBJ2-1,CASSQILAGDYNEQFF,TGTGCCAGCAGCCAAATCCTAGCGGGGGACTACAATGAGCAGTTCTTC
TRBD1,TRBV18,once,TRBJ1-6,CASLRDSGSPLHF,TGTGCCAGCCTCCGGGACAGCGGATCACCCCTCCACTTT
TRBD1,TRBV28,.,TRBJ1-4,CASRLDRATNEKLFF,TGTGCCAGCAGACTAGACAGGGCAACTAATGAAAAACTGTTTTTT
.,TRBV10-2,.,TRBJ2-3,CASSPFETDTQYF,TGCGCCAGCAGTCCCTTTGAGACAGATACGCAGTATTTT
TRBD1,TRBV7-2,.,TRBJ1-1,CASSSGQLPEAFF,TGTGCCAGCAGTTCGGGACAGCTCCCTGAAGCTTTCTTT
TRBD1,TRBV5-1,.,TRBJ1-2,CASSAGGQVYGYTF,TGCGCCAGCAGCGCAGGGGGACAGGTCTATGGCTACACCTTC
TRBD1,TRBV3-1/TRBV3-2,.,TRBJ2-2,CASSQSDRGNTGELFF,TGTGCCAGCAGCCAGTCGGACAGGGGGAATACCGGGGAGCTGTTTTTT
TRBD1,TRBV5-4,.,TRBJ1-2,CASSRGQGAVGYTF,TGTGCCAGCAGCCGAGGACAGGGGGCCGTTGGCTACACCTTC
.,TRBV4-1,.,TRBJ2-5,CASSQFGDAGTQYF,TGCGCCAGCAGCCAATTCGGCGACGCCGGGACCCAGTACTTC
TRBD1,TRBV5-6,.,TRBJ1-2,CASSRPGTGDGYTF,TGTGCCAGCAGCCGTCCCGGGACAGGGGATGGCTACACCTTC
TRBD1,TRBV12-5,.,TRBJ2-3,CASGLFPPGQGPREQYF,TGTGCTAGTGGTTTGTTCCCCCCGGGACAGGGCCCGAGAGAGCAGTATTTT
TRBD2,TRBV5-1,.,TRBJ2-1,CASSLLGLAAKLNEQFF,TGCGCCAGCAGCCTTCTGGGACTAGCGGCTAAACTCAATGAGCAGTTCTTC
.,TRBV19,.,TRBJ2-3,CASSWGTGFTDTQYF,TGTGCCAGTAGTTGGGGGACGGGATTCACAGATACGCAGTATTTT
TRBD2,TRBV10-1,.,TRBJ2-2,CASKPGLAGSNTGELFF,TGCGCCAGTAAACCGGGACTAGCGGGGTCGAACACCGGGGAGCTGTTTTTT
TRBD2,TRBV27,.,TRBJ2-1,CASSLYGTSGTYNEQFF,TGTGCCAGCAGTTTATATGGGACTAGCGGCACCTACAATGAGCAGTTCTTC
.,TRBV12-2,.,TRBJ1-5,CASGQGINQPQHF,TGTGCAAGCGGGCAGGGTATTAACCAGCCCCAGCATTTT
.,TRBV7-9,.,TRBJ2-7,CASSLADGGEQYF,TGTGCCAGCAGCTTAGCGGACGGCGGGGAGCAGTACTTC
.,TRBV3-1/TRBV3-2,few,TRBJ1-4,CASSQVNEKLFF,TGTGCCAGCAGCCAGGTTAATGAAAAACTGTTTTTT
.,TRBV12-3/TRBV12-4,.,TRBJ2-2,CASSFTREGELFF,TGTGCCAGCAGTTTTACCAGAGAGGGGGAGCTGTTTTTT
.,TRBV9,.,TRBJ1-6,CASSVRSTNSPLHF,TGTGCCAGCAGCGTACGTTCCACCAATTCACCCCTCCACTTT
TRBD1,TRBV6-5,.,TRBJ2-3,CASRVQGDTQYF,TGTGCCAGCAGAGTACAGGGGGATACGCAGTATTTT
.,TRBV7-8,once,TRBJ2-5,CASSPRGAAYQETQYF,TGTGCCAGCAGCCCCAGGGGCGCGGCGTACCAAGAGACCCAGTACTTC
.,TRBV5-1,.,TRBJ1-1,CASNQGMNTEAFF,TGCGCCAGCAATCAGGGAATGAACACTGAAGCTTTCTTT
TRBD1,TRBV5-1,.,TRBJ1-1,CASGQGESTEAFF,TGCGCCAGCGGACAGGGGGAAAGCACTGAAGCTTTCTTT
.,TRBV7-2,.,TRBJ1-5,CASSLQGGLLAQHF,TGTGCCAGCAGCTTACAAGGGGGACTCCTTGCCCAGCATTTT
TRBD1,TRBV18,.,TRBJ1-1,CASSPLGGKGNTEAFF,TGTGCCAGCTCACCACTAGGGGGCAAAGGGAACACTGAAGCTTTCTTT
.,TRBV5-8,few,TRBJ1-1,CASSLRARDEAFF,TGTGCCAGCAGCTTAAGGGCTCGGGATGAAGCTTTCTTT
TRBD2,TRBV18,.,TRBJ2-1,CASSPPGGLAGGYNEQFF,TGTGCCAGCTCACCCCCGGGGGGACTAGCGGGGGGATACAATGAGCAGTTCTTC
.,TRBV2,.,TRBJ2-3,CASNPPFTDTQYF,TGTGCCAGCAACCCCCCCTTCACAGATACGCAGTATTTT
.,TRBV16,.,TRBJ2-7,CASSQSGRRRLSYEQYF,TGTGCCAGCAGCCAATCAGGAAGGAGGAGACTTTCCTACGAGCAGTACTTC
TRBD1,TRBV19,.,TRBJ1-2,CASSKPGQGAVSSRGYTF,TGTGCCAGTAGTAAACCGGGACAGGGGGCTGTTTCCTCTCGGGGCTACACCTTC
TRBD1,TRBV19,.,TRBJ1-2,CASLSGGDPNYGYTF,TGTGCCAGCCTATCAGGGGGTGATCCTAACTATGGCTACACCTTC
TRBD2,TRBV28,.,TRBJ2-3,CASSLAGGPRTDTQYF,TGTGCCAGCAGTCTAGCGGGGGGGCCGCGGACAGATACGCAGTATTTT
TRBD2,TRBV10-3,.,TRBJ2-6,CAISAVAGYSGANVLTF,TGTGCCATCAGTGCGGTAGCGGGCTACTCTGGGGCCAACGTCCTGACTTTC
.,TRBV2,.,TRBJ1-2,CASSQGRTPGYTF,TGTGCCAGCAGCCAGGGACGGACACCAGGCTACACCTTC
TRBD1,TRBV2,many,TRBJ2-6,CARGDRVRGANVLTF,TGTGCCAGAGGGGACAGGGTTCGGGGGGCCAACGTCCTGACTTTC
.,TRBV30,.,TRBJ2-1,CAWSQGDGTYNEQFF,TGTGCCTGGAGTCAGGGTGATGGCACGTACAATGAGCAGTTCTTC
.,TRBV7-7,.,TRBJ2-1,CASSNRQGGDEQFF,TGTGCCAGCAGCAACCGACAAGGGGGGGATGAGCAGTTCTTC
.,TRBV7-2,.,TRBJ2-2,CASRSTGTRGTGELFF,TGTGCCAGCAGATCTACAGGGACCCGAGGCACCGGGGAGCTGTTTTTT
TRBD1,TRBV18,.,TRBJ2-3,CASSPDRGSTDTQYF,TGTGCCAGCTCACCGGACAGGGGTTCCACAGATACGCAGTATTTT
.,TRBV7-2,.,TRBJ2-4,CASSLGIAKNIQYF,TGTGCCAGCAGCTTAGGCATAGCCAAAAACATTCAGTACTTC
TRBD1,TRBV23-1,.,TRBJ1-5,CASSRLIGDRGQNQPQHF,TGCGCCAGCAGTCGGTTGATAGGGGACAGGGGACAAAATCAGCCCCAGCATTTT
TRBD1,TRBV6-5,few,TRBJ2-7,CASSYGKTGGIGYHF,TGTGCCAGCAGTTACGGCAAGACAGGGGGCATAGGGTATCACTTC
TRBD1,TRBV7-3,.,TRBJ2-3,CASSWGQGFSTDTQYF,TGTGCCAGCAGCTGGGGACAGGGATTTAGCACAGATACGCAGTATTTT
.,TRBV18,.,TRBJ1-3,CASSPFGQSYIDF,TGTGCCAGCTCACCTTTCGGACAGTCCTACATCGATTTT
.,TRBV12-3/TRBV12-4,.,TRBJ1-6,CASSRQIRAPLHF,TGTGCCAGCAGTCGACAGATTAGGGCACCCCTCCACTTT
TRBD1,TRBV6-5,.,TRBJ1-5,CASSETGGQPQHF,TGTGCCAGCAGCGAGACAGGGGGTCAGCCCCAGCATTTT
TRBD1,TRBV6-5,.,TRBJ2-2,CASSYSGTGNYGELFF,TGTGCCAGCAGTTACTCAGGGACAGGGAATTACGGGGAGCTGTTTTTT
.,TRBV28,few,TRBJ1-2,CASNLPGNGYTF,TGTGCCAGCAATTTACCGGGAAACGGCTACACCTTC